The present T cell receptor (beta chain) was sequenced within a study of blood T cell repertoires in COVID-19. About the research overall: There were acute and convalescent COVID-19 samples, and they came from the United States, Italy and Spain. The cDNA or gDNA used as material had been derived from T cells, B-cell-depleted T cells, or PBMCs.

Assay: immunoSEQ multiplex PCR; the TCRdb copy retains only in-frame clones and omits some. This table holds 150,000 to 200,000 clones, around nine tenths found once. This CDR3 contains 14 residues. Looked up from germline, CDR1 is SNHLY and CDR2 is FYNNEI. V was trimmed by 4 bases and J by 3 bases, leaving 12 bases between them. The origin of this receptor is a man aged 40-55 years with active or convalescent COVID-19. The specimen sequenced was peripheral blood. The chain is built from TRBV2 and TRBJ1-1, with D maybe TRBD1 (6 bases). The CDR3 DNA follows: TGTGCCAGCAGTGGGCCCAGGGGAGACACTGAAGCTTTCTTT. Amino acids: CASSGPRGDTEAFF.